This T cell receptor (beta chain) was sequenced for a study of shared clonotypes between healthy human individuals. Across the whole study: Per donor, three plates held CD4 naive cells, three held CD4 memory, two held CD8 naive and one held CD8 memory. Study results and caveats: Blood was the only sampled material, and tissue repertoires likely differ.

Donors included only healthy HIV-negative adults lacking recent acute infections or vaccinations. CD4+ cells yielded CD45RA+ naive and CD45RA-negative memory subsets. TCRdb keeps only in-frame clones here, not all; method: immunoSEQ multiplex PCR. The sample records fewer than 3 million clones, 80% to 95% being singletons. Turning to this clone: What it binds is not known.

The CDR3 spans 14 residues. Per germline, CDR1 LNHDA and CDR2 SQIVND (reference sequence). V was cut by 3 bases and J by 8 bases, with 13 bases left in between. The J gene is TRBJ1-4, the V gene TRBV19; D is ambiguous. The sample comprised naive CD4+ T cells from PBMCs. Subset in this sample: CD45RA+ positively selected. The sequence was obtained from a man aged 18-30 years in good health. Some clones in this sample may be carry-over from other donors' samples. CDR3 DNA sequence: TGTGCCAGTAGTATCGTCAGCCATCCAGAAAAACTGTTTTTT. Encoded protein: CASSIVSHPEKLFF.